The rows below give T cell receptor beta chains drawn from one sample of a study of blood T cell repertoires in COVID-19. Generated by immunoSEQ multiplex PCR, the TCRdb table keeps only in-frame clones and is missing some. The sample gives around 74,000 clones, 80% to 90% of which show up once; approximately 4.2% is in the top ten. Sequences were obtained from peripheral blood. The receptors shown here come from a man aged 50 to 60 with active COVID-19. The CDR3 runs from the conserved cysteine through the conserved F or W. Fields, in order: D gene, V gene, clone size, CDR3 length, J gene, CDR3 DNA, CDR3 protein. The D gene is left open where the match is weak. Some rows mark clone size as missing; the rest say once, few, many or name a class of expanded clone.

>-|TRBV5-1|-|16|TRBJ2-7
TGCGCCAGCAGCATTGGTTTACAGGTAGGGGGCTACGAGCAGTACTTC
CASSIGLQVGGYEQYF
>-|TRBV28|few|17|TRBJ1-4
TGTGCCAGCAGGGGGTCTCAGTGGGGCTCTCCCTCTGAAAAACTGTTTTTT
CASRGSQWGSPSEKLFF
>-|TRBV27|-|13|TRBJ1-3
TGTGCCAGCAGTGCCATACAGGGAAACACCATATATTTT
CASSAIQGNTIYF
>-|TRBV6-5|-|14|TRBJ1-4
TGTGCCAGCAGTCTCCGGGACACTCGTGAAAAACTGTTTTTT
CASSLRDTREKLFF
>TRBD2|TRBV4-2|once|15|TRBJ2-1
TGTGCCAGCAGCCGTAGCGGGGACTCCTACAATGAGCAGTTCTTC
CASSRSGDSYNEQFF
>TRBD1|TRBV6-2/TRBV6-3|-|16|TRBJ2-7
TGTGCCAGCAGTTACCTTACAGGGGGGATCTCCTACGAGCAGTACTTC
CASSYLTGGISYEQYF
>-|TRBV18|-|14|TRBJ2-3
TGTGCCAGCTCAGCGATCTCTAGCACAGATACGCAGTATTTT
CASSAISSTDTQYF
>TRBD2|TRBV27|-|16|TRBJ2-7
TGTGCCAGCAGTTCTAAGACTAGCGGTGCCTCCTACGAGCAGTACTTC
CASSSKTSGASYEQYF
>-|TRBV28|-|15|TRBJ2-1
TGTGCCAGCAGTTTCTTGGCGGGGAAAGGCAATGAGCAGTTCTTC
CASSFLAGKGNEQFF
>TRBD1|TRBV5-1|-|12|TRBJ1-5
TGCGCCAGCAGAGACGGACAGGGACCCCAGCATTTT
CASRDGQGPQHF
>-|TRBV7-9|-|15|TRBJ1-4
TGTGCCAGCAGCTCTGGGGGCCGCCAAATAGAAAAACTGTTTTTT
CASSSGGRQIEKLFF
>TRBD1|TRBV13|-|16|TRBJ2-1
TGTGCCAGCAGCCAGACGGGACAGGGGAATGGGAATGAGCAGTTCTTC
CASSQTGQGNGNEQFF
>TRBD2|TRBV2|-|13|TRBJ2-5
TGTGCCAGCGGCGGGAGCGGACAAGAGACCCAGTACTTC
CASGGSGQETQYF
>-|TRBV11-2|-|16|TRBJ1-1
TGTGCCAGCAGCTTAATTGGGGGCGCGGGAGGCGCTGAAGCTTTCTTT
CASSLIGGAGGAEAFF
>TRBD2|TRBV5-4|-|15|TRBJ2-5
TGTGCCAGCAGCTTGGCAGGACTAGCAGCGGAGACCCAGTACTTC
CASSLAGLAAETQYF
>-|TRBV7-9|-|12|TRBJ1-2
TGTGCCAGCAGCTTAGAAACCAGTGGCTACACCTTC
CASSLETSGYTF
>-|TRBV5-5|-|15|TRBJ1-1
TGTGCCAGCAGCTTAATGGCAGATTTGAACACTGAAGCTTTCTTT
CASSLMADLNTEAFF
>TRBD2|TRBV7-9|-|15|TRBJ2-1
TGTGCCAGCAGGTTGACTAGCGGGGGATACAATGAGCAGTTCTTC
CASRLTSGGYNEQFF
>-|TRBV4-3|-|16|TRBJ1-3
TGCGCCAGCAGCCAGGGGAGCACTGCCCTTGGAAACACCATATATTTT
CASSQGSTALGNTIYF
>-|TRBV24-1|-|11|TRBJ1-2
TGTGCCACCAGTGAACCGGGAGGCTACACCTTC
CATSEPGGYTF
>-|TRBV7-2|-|15|TRBJ2-1
TGTGCCAGCAGCTTGACCGGGACTGCGCCGGGGGAGCAGTTCTTC
CASSLTGTAPGEQFF
>TRBD1|TRBV27|-|17|TRBJ2-2
TGTGCCAGCAGTCTATCCTACAGGGGTATAAGCACCGGGGAGCTGTTTTTT
CASSLSYRGISTGELFF
>TRBD2|TRBV5-4|once|18|TRBJ2-1
TGTGCCAGCAGCTCTACTAGCGGGAGGCCATACCCTTACAATGAGCAGTTCTTC
CASSSTSGRPYPYNEQFF
>-|TRBV13|-|14|TRBJ2-3
TGTGCCAGCAGAGAGGGGGGGCTTGCAGATACGCAGTATTTT
CASREGGLADTQYF
>TRBD1|TRBV10-3|-|13|TRBJ1-5
TGTGCCATCATGGAGCAGGGGGGACAGCCCCAGCATTTT
CAIMEQGGQPQHF
>-|TRBV19|-|15|TRBJ1-4
TGTGCCAGTAGTAGGGGGGGGGACCGGCTTGAAAAACTGTTTTTT
CASSRGGDRLEKLFF
>-|TRBV5-1|few|16|TRBJ1-3
TGCGCCAGCAGCTTGGGAACGGGGGACTCTGGAAACACCATATATTTT
CASSLGTGDSGNTIYF
>TRBD1|TRBV3-1/TRBV3-2|-|14|TRBJ1-4
TGTGCCAGCAGCCCCGGACAGGGAGCGGAAAAACTGTTTTTT
CASSPGQGAEKLFF
>-|TRBV19|-|15|TRBJ1-5
TGTGCCAGTAGTATAGTTGCAGGGGTCAATCAGCCCCAGCATTTT
CASSIVAGVNQPQHF
>-|TRBV30|-|14|TRBJ1-5
TGTGCCTACCAGACGAGTAGAGCGGAGCAGCCCCAGCATTTT
CAYQTSRAEQPQHF
>-|TRBV20-1|-|11|TRBJ1-4
TGCAGTGCTAGCTTAAATGAAAAACTGTTTTTT
CSASLNEKLFF
>TRBD1|TRBV18|-|15|TRBJ2-1
TGTGCCAGCTCACCCGGGACAGGCTCCTACAATGAGCAGTTCTTC
CASSPGTGSYNEQFF
>-|TRBV19|-|13|TRBJ2-2
TGTGCCAGTAGGGCGGGATCGGTCGGGGAGCTGTTTTTT
CASRAGSVGELFF
>-|TRBV19|-|16|TRBJ1-2
TGTGCCAGTAGTGCGTACCTCCGGGACATGGACTATGGCTACACCTTC
CASSAYLRDMDYGYTF
>-|TRBV13|-|15|TRBJ2-7
TGTGCCAGCAGCCTACGGGACTCTGACTCCTACGAGCAGTACTTC
CASSLRDSDSYEQYF
>-|TRBV19|-|11|TRBJ1-1
TGTGCCAGTGGCAGGAACACTGAAGCTTTCTTT
CASGRNTEAFF
>-|TRBV7-9|-|17|TRBJ1-5
TGTGCCAGCAGCCACGGCTTTGGCCAGGGGTACAATCAGCCCCAGCATTTT
CASSHGFGQGYNQPQHF
>-|TRBV29-1|-|12|TRBJ2-7
TGCAGCGTTGTAATGAGCTCCTACGAGCAGTACTTC
CSVVMSSYEQYF
>TRBD2|TRBV5-1|-|13|TRBJ2-7
TGCGCCAGCAGACGGCAGGCGGGGGACGAGCAGTACTTC
CASRRQAGDEQYF
>TRBD1|TRBV5-5|-|14|TRBJ1-2
TGTGCCAGCAGCGTCCAACAGGGGGCTGCTGGCTACACCTTC
CASSVQQGAAGYTF
>-|TRBV7-3|-|13|TRBJ1-1
TGTGCCAGCAGCCTTCAGGGGAACACTGAAGCTTTCTTT
CASSLQGNTEAFF
>-|TRBV19|-|13|TRBJ2-3
TGTGCCAGTAGTATCCTCAGGGGAGATACGCAGTATTTT
CASSILRGDTQYF
>-|TRBV3-1/TRBV3-2|-|14|TRBJ1-5
TGTGCCAGCAGCGACTCGGGGAGAAATCAGCCCCAGCATTTT
CASSDSGRNQPQHF
>-|TRBV5-8|-|13|TRBJ1-2
TGTGCCAGCAGCTATTCTACTAACTATGGCTACACCTTC
CASSYSTNYGYTF
>TRBD2|TRBV5-1|-|16|TRBJ2-7
TGCGCCAGCAGCTATTTAGCGGGAAGGAGCTCCTACGAGCAGTACTTC
CASSYLAGRSSYEQYF
>-|TRBV9|-|15|TRBJ2-2
TGTGCCAGCAGCGTACGGCGGGAGAACACCGGGGAGCTGTTTTTT
CASSVRRENTGELFF
>TRBD2|TRBV5-1|once|15|TRBJ2-5
TGCGCCAGCAGCTCTAGCGGGAGGGAAACGGAGACCCAGTACTTC
CASSSSGRETETQYF
>-|TRBV4-2|-|14|TRBJ2-3
TGTGCCAGCAGCCAAGGCGGTCGCCGGAATACGCAGTATTTT
CASSQGGRRNTQYF
>TRBD1|TRBV4-2|once|15|TRBJ1-2
TGTGCCAGCAGCCAAGAAGCGAACAGGGGCTATGGCTACACCTTC
CASSQEANRGYGYTF
>-|TRBV21-1|-|16|TRBJ2-7
TGTGCCAGCAGCAAAGCTCAACCGGTGAGATGCTACGAGCAGTACTTC
CASSKAQPVRCYEQYF
>-|TRBV11-3|-|16|TRBJ2-7
TGTGCCAGCAGCTTTCGAGAGGGTTTTAGCTCCTACGAGCAGTACTTC
CASSFREGFSSYEQYF
>TRBD2|TRBV10-3|-|14|TRBJ2-3
TGTGCCATCAGGGACGCGGGGGGGATCGATACGCAGTATTTT
CAIRDAGGIDTQYF
>TRBD1|TRBV18|-|15|TRBJ2-2
TGTGCCAGCTCACCATCGACAGGGGGTACCGGGGAGCTGTTTTTT
CASSPSTGGTGELFF
>TRBD2|TRBV9|-|18|TRBJ2-5
TGTGCCAGCAGCGTAGCTACATCGGTAGCGGGATACCAAGAGACCCAGTACTTC
CASSVATSVAGYQETQYF
>TRBD2|TRBV19|once|18|TRBJ2-3
TGTGCCAGTAGTCCCCCGTCCCTACTAGCGGGGCTCACAGATACGCAGTATTTT
CASSPPSLLAGLTDTQYF
>-|TRBV12-3/TRBV12-4|-|13|TRBJ2-3
TGTGCCAGCAGTTCCCTAACGAAAGATACGCAGTATTTT
CASSSLTKDTQYF
>-|TRBV6-5|-|14|TRBJ2-2
TGTGCCAGCACCGAGACACCGAACACCGGGGAGCTGTTTTTT
CASTETPNTGELFF
>-|TRBV5-1|few|15|TRBJ2-7
TGCGCCAGCAGCTTTGGAGGGATGGCGGGCTACGAGCAGTACTTC
CASSFGGMAGYEQYF
>-|TRBV5-4|-|16|TRBJ2-1
TGTGCCAGCAGCCCGGACAACCCGAGACTAGGAAATGAGCAGTTCTTC
CASSPDNPRLGNEQFF
>TRBD2|TRBV24-1|-|13|TRBJ2-3
TGTGCCACCAGCCGTAGCGGGCGAGATACGCAGTATTTT
CATSRSGRDTQYF